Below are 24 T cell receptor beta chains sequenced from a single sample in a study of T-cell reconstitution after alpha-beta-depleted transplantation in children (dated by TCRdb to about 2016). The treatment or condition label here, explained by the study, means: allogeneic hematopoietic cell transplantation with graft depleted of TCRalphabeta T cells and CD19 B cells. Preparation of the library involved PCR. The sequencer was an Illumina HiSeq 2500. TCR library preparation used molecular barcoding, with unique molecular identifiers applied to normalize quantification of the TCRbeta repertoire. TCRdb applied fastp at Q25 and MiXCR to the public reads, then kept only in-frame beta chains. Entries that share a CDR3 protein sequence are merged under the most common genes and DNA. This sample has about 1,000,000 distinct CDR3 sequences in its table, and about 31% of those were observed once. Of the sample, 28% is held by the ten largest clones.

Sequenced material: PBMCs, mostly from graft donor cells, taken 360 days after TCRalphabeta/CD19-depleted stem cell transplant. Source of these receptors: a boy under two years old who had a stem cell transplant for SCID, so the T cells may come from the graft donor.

The CDR3 sequence: CSVFSKDGPLRYIQYF. CDR3 bases: TGCAGCGTCTTCTCGAAGGACGGCCCCCTGAGGTACATTCAGTACTTC. This sequence joins TRBV29-1 and TRBJ2-4; the D is unclear. The V gene lost 6 bases and the J gene lost 8 bases, with 26 bases spanning the gap. The CDR3 runs to 16 residues. In germline, CDR1 is SQVTM, CDR2 ANQGSEA.

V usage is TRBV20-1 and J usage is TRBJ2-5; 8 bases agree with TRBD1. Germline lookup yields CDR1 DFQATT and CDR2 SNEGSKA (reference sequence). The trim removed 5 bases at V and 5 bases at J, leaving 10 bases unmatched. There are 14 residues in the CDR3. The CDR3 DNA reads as TGCAGTGCTCAGGGACAGGCCCTATCCGAGACCCAGTACTTC. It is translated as CSAQGQALSETQYF.

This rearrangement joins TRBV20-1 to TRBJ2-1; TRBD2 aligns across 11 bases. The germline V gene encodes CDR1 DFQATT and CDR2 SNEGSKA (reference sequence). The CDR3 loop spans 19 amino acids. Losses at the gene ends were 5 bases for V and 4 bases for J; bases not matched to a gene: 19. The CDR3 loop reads CSASALLAGDLIAYNEQFF. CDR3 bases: TGCAGTGCTTCCGCCCTACTAGCGGGGGACCTCATCGCGTACAATGAGCAGTTCTTC.

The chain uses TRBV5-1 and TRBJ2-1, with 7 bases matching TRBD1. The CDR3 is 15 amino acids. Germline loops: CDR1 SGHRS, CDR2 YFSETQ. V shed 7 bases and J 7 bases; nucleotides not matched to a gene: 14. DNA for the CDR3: TGCGCCAGCCAAGCAGAACCGGACAGGAGAAATGAGCAGTTCTTC. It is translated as CASQAEPDRRNEQFF.

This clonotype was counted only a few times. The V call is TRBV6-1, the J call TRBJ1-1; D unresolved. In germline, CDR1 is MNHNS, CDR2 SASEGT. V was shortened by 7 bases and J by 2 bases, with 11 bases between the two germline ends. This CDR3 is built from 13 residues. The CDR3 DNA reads TGTGCCAGCAAGGCGGGCGGAAACACTGAAGCTTTCTTT. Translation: CASKAGGNTEAFF.

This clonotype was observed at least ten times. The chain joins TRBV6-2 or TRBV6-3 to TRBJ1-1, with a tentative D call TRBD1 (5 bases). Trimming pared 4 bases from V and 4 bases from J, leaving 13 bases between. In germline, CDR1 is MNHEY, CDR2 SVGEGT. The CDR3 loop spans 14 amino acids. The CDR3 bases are TGTGCCAGCAGTTGGGGCCCACCAGGCACTGAAGCTTTCTTT. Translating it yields CASSWGPPGTEAFF.

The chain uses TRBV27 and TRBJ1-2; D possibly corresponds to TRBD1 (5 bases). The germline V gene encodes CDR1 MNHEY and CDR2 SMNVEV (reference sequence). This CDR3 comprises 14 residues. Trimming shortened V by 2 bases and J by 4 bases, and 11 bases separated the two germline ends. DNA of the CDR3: TGTGCCAGCAGTTTAATGCAGGGCCTCTATGGCTACACCTTC. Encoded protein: CASSLMQGLYGYTF.

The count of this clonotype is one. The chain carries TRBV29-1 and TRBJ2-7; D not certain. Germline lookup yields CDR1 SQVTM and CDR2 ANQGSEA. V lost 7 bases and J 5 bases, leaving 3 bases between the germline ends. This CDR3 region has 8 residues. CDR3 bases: TGCAGCGGGCACGAGCAGTACTTC. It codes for CSGHEQYF.

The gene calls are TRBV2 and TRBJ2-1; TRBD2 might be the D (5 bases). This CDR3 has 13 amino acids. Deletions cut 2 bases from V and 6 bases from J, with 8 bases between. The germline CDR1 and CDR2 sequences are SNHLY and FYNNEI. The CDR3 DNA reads TGTGCCAGCAGTGAATCGGGATCCAATGAGCAGTTCTTC. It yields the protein CASSESGSNEQFF.

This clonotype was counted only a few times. CDR3 residues: CASSYLATPPYNEQFF. For the CDR3, the DNA is TGTGCCAGCAGTTACTTAGCGACGCCCCCGTACAATGAGCAGTTCTTC. The chain has TRBV6-2 or TRBV6-3 and TRBJ2-1, with D perhaps matching TRBD2 (5 bases). The CDR3 runs to 16 residues. V dropped 1 base and J dropped 4 bases, with 14 bases sitting between them. CDR1 and CDR2 (germline): MNHEY, SVGEGT.

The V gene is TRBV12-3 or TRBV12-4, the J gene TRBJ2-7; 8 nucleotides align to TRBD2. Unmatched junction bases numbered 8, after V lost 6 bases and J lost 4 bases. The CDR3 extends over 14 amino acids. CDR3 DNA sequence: TGTGCCAGCAGCACCGCGGGGGGAGGGTACGAGCAGTACTTC. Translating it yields CASSTAGGGYEQYF.

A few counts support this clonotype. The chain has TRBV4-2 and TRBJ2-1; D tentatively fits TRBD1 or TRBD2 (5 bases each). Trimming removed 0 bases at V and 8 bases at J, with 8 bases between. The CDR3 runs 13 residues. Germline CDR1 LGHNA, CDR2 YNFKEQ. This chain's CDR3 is CASSQDGAHEQFF. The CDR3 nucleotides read TGTGCCAGCAGCCAAGACGGGGCCCATGAGCAGTTCTTC.

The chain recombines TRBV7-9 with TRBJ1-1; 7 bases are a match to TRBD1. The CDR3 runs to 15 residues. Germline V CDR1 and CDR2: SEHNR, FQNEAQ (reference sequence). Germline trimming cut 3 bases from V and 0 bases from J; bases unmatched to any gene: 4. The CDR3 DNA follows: TGTGCCAGCAGCTTCTCCAGGGGGATGAACACTGAAGCTTTCTTT. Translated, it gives CASSFSRGMNTEAFF.

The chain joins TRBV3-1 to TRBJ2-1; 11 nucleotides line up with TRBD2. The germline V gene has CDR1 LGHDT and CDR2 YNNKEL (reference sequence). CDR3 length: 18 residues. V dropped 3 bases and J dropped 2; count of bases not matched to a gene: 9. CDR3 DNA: TGTGCCAGCAGCCAGATAGCGGGGGGGCGGTCCACCTACAATGAGCAGTTCTTC. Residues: CASSQIAGGRSTYNEQFF.

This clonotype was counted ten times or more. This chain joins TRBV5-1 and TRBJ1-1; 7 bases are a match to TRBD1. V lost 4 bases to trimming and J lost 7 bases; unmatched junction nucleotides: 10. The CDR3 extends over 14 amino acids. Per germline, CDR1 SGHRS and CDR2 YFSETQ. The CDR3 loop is CASSRYRGDVEAFF. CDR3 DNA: TGCGCCAGCAGCCGTTACAGGGGAGATGTTGAAGCTTTCTTT.

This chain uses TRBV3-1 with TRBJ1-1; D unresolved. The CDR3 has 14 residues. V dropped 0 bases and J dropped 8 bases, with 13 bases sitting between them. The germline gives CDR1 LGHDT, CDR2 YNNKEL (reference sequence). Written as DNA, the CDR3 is TGTGCCAGCAGCCAAGATCCCGGCAGTGTGGAAGCTTTCTTT. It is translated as CASSQDPGSVEAFF.

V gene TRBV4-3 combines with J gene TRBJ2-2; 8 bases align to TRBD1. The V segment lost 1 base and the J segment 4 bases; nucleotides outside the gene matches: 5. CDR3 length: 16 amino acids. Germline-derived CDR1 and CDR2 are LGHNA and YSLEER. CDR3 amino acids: CASSQVAGQATGELFF. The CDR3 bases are TGCGCCAGCAGCCAAGTGGCGGGACAGGCCACCGGGGAGCTGTTTTTT.

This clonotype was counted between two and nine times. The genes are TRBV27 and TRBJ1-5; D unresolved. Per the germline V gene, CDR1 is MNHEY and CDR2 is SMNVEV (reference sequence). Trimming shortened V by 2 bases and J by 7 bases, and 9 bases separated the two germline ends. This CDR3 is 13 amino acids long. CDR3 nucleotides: TGTGCCAGCAGTTTAGGGGTTAAGCAGCCCCAGCATTTT. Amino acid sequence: CASSLGVKQPQHF.

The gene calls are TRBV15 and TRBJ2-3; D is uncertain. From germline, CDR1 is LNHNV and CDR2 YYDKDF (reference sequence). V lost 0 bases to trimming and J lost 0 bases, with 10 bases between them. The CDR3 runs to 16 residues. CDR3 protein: CATSRDTPASTDTQYF. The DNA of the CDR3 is TGTGCCACCAGCAGAGATACCCCTGCTAGCACAGATACGCAGTATTTT.

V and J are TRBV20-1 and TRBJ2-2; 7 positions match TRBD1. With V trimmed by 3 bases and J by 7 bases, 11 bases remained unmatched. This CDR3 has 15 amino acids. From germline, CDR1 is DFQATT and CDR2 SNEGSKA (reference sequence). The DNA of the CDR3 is TGCAGTGCTAGCCCTTCTACAGGGGTGGTCGGGGAGCTGTTTTTT. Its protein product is CSASPSTGVVGELFF.

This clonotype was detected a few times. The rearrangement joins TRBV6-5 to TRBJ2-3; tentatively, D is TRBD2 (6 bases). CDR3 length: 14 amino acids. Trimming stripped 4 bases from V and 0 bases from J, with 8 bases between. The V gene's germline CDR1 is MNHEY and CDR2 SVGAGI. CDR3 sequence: CASSWGLSTDTQYF. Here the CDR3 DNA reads TGTGCCAGCAGTTGGGGACTCAGCACAGATACGCAGTATTTT.

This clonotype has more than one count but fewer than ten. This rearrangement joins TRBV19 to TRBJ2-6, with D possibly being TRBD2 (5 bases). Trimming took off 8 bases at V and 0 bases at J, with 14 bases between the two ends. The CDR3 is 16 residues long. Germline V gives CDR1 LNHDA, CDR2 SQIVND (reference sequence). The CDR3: CASLRAQSSGANVLTF. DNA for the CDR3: TGTGCCAGTCTGCGGGCGCAAAGCTCTGGGGCCAACGTCCTGACTTTC.

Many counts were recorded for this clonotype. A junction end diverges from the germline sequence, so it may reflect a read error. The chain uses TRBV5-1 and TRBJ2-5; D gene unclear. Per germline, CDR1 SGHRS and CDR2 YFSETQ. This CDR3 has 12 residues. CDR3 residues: CASSLGKETQYF. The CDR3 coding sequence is TGTGCCAGCAGTTTAGGTAAAGAGACCCAGTACTTC.

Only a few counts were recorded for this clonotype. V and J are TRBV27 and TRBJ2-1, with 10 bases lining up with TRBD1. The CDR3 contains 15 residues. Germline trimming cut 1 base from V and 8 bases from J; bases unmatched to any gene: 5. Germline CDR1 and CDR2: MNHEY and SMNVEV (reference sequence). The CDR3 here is CASSLWGTGVDEQFF. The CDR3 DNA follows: TGTGCCAGCAGTTTATGGGGGACAGGGGTAGATGAGCAGTTCTTC.